These 26 T cell receptor beta chains originate from one sample sequenced in a study of immune characterization of retroperitoneal liposarcoma. TCRdb itself ran the PCR reads through MiXCR, one entry per CDR3 protein. The sample contains more than 6,000 distinct CDR3 sequences, roughly 31% of which appear only once. Input material: tumor tissue. The receptors were sampled from a female donor with retroperitoneal liposarcoma.

This clonotype showed up many times. The CDR3 sequence is CASAPRRASAEAFF. The CDR3 DNA reads as TGTGCCAGCGCTCCGAGGAGGGCAAGTGCTGAAGCTTTCTTT. This chain links TRBV6-1 with TRBJ1-1; D unresolved. From germline, CDR1 is MNHNS and CDR2 SASEGT. The CDR3 has 14 residues. The V gene lost 8 bases and the J gene lost 6 bases, with 19 bases spanning the gap.

The V gene is TRBV6-1, the J gene TRBJ2-1; possibly TRBD2 for D (6 bases). The CDR3 spans 15 residues. Germline V CDR1 and CDR2: MNHNS, SASEGT. V lost 8 bases to trimming and J lost 1 base, with 15 bases between them. The CDR3 loop reads CASRLVGGSYNEQFF. As DNA, the CDR3 is TGTGCCAGCCGTTTAGTGGGGGGATCCTACAATGAGCAGTTCTTC.

This clonotype has a count of ten or more. V usage is TRBV10-3 and J usage is TRBJ2-2; a weak D match, TRBD2 (5 bases). Germline V gene sequence: CDR1 ENHRY, CDR2 SYGVKD. The CDR3 runs 15 residues. V lost 3 bases to trimming and J lost 8 bases, with 16 bases between them. CDR3 sequence reads: CAISEGFDSVGELFF. CDR3 nucleotides: TGTGCCATCAGTGAAGGATTTGATAGCGTAGGGGAGCTGTTTTTT.

As to this clonotype: The junction shows a germline mismatch at one end, possibly a read error. J is TRBJ2-3 and V is TRBV27, with D unresolved. Germline CDR1 and CDR2: MNHEY and SMNVEV (reference sequence). The CDR3 runs to 15 residues. CDR3 region: CASSFPTVSTDTQYF. The DNA of the CDR3 is TGTGCCAGCAGTTTCCCCACCGTCAGCACAGATACGCAATATTTT.

The V and J genes are TRBV20-1 and TRBJ2-2, with 7 bases aligning to TRBD2. Unmatched junction bases numbered 13, after V lost 1 base and J lost 5 bases. Germline V gene data show CDR1 as DFQATT and CDR2 as SNEGSKA (reference sequence). This CDR3 is 17 amino acids long. In nucleotides, the CDR3 is TGCAGTGCTAGAGTGCCATTGGGCGGGAGAGGGACCGGGGAGCTGTTTTTT. It codes for CSARVPLGGRGTGELFF.

This clonotype was counted ten times or more. This chain joins TRBV4-1 and TRBJ2-1; the D gene is possibly TRBD2 (6 bases). Germline CDR1 reads MGHRA; CDR2 reads YSYEKL. V was clipped by 4 bases and J by 4 bases, with 8 bases between them. This CDR3 spans 13 amino acids. CDR3 DNA sequence: TGCGCCAGCAGCCCCGGGGGTTACAATGAGCAGTTCTTC. Its protein product is CASSPGGYNEQFF.

CDR3 sequence: CASSLRTAASTDTQYF. For the CDR3, the DNA is TGTGCCAGCAGCTTACGGACAGCTGCTAGCACAGATACGCAGTATTTT. This sequence joins TRBV7-8 and TRBJ2-3, with a tentative D call TRBD1 (6 bases). The V and J ends lost 2 bases and 0 bases respectively, with 12 bases between them. Germline CDR1 reads SGHVS; CDR2 reads FQNEAQ. This CDR3 has 16 amino acids.

This clonotype was counted a few times. The chain employs TRBV19 and TRBJ1-2; 8 positions agree with TRBD1. Germline lookup yields CDR1 LNHDA and CDR2 SQIVND (reference sequence). This CDR3 is 14 amino acids long. Trimming removed 10 bases from V and 4 bases from J; junction bases left unmatched: 11. CDR3 loop: CATEGETGVYGYTF. In DNA form, the CDR3 reads TGTGCCACCGAGGGGGAGACAGGGGTCTATGGCTACACCTTC.

The V and J genes are TRBV6-1 and TRBJ1-5; the D is unclear. Trimming stripped 8 bases from V and 6 bases from J, with 14 bases between. The CDR3 has 13 residues. Germline CDR1 MNHNS, CDR2 SASEGT. This CDR3 reads CASEEGAGQPQHF. DNA of the CDR3: TGTGCCAGCGAGGAGGGCGCGGGTCAGCCCCAGCATTTT.

This chain links TRBV6-1 with TRBJ2-1, with D possibly matching TRBD2 (5 bases). The CDR3 is 15 residues long. Germline values: CDR1 MNHNS, CDR2 SASEGT. V shed 5 bases and J shed 7 bases, with 18 bases lying between them. CDR3 nucleotides: TGTGCCAGCAGTTTCAGCGGCGGGCCGTTAAATGAGCAGTTCTTC. Translated, it gives CASSFSGGPLNEQFF.

The V call is TRBV6-1, the J call TRBJ2-2, with 7 bases identical to TRBD1. Germline V gives CDR1 MNHNS, CDR2 SASEGT. J gave up 4 bases and V 6 bases, and 8 bases lay outside the gene matches. This CDR3 has 15 residues. The CDR3 loop is CASRKGQAVTGELFF. The CDR3 nucleotides are TGTGCCAGCAGGAAAGGACAGGCTGTCACCGGGGAGCTGTTTTTT.

In this sample, this clonotype turned up a few times. The chain has TRBV7-3 and TRBJ2-7; TRBD2 might be the D (6 bases). Trimming took 2 bases from V and 7 from J, leaving 18 bases between them. The CDR3 loop spans 15 amino acids. Germline CDR1 SGHTA, CDR2 FQGTGA. The CDR3 DNA is TGTGCCAGCAGCTTAGATAGGGGACTCAGCGCTGAGCAGTACTTC. Its protein is CASSLDRGLSAEQYF.

This clonotype appeared many times. The chain uses TRBV6-1 and TRBJ2-7; D is unresolved. CDR3 length equals 13 residues. Germline loops: CDR1 MNHNS, CDR2 SASEGT. V dropped 5 bases and J dropped 0 bases, with 8 bases sitting between them. CDR3 nucleotide sequence: TGTGCCAGCAGTCTGGACGGCTCCTACGAGCAGTACTTC. It is translated as CASSLDGSYEQYF.

Comments on this clonotype: This clone may be a read error of a much larger clone one base away. The chain recombines TRBV6-1 with TRBJ2-1, with 7 bases aligning to TRBD2. This CDR3 spans 13 amino acids. CDR1 is MNHNS, CDR2 SASEGT, per germline. This CDR3 is CASTGRADNERFF. The CDR3, as DNA: TGTGCCAGCACAGGGAGGGCAGACAATGAGCGGTTCTTC.

This clonotype was detected ten times or more. The V and J genes are TRBV5-6 and TRBJ1-2; TRBD1 matches 9 bases. Germline V gives CDR1 SGHDT, CDR2 YYEEEE. This CDR3 spans 14 amino acids. V gave up 2 bases and J gave up 8 bases; unmatched junction bases: 7. The CDR3 is CASSFDTGGAGYTF. The CDR3 DNA reads as TGTGCCAGCAGCTTCGATACAGGGGGCGCGGGCTACACCTTC.

A few counts support this clonotype. The V gene is TRBV25-1, the J gene TRBJ2-1; possibly TRBD2 for D (5 bases). Germline-derived CDR1 and CDR2 are MGHDK and SYGVNS. The CDR3 runs 16 residues. The V end was cut by 4 bases, the J end by 2 bases, with 15 bases between. CDR3 in DNA: TGTGCCAGCAGTGTTAACTCCGGACTGACCTACAATGAGCAGTTCTTC. It specifies CASSVNSGLTYNEQFF. The full variable domain, its missing parts supplied by reference TRBV25-1 and TRBJ2-1, is EADIYQTPRYLVIGTGKKITLECSQTMGHDKMYWYQQDPGMELHLIHYSYGVNSTEKGDLSSESTVSRIRTEHFPLTLESARPSHTSQYLCASSVNSGLTYNEQFFGPGTRLTVL.

This rearrangement joins TRBV5-5 to TRBJ1-5; D perhaps matches TRBD1 (6 bases). Trimming stripped 3 bases from V and 6 bases from J, with 10 bases between. The CDR3 spans 13 residues. In germline, CDR1 is SGHKS, CDR2 YYEKEE (reference sequence). In DNA form, the CDR3 reads TGTGCCAGCAGCTGGAGGGGGACTCAGCCCCAGCATTTT. This translates into CASSWRGTQPQHF.

There are a few counts of this clonotype. Here the CDR3 DNA reads TGTGCCAGCAGTTACTCGCTGGAGGGCCCAAAGTTCTTC. Protein sequence: CASSYSLEGPKFF. The genes are TRBV6-5 and TRBJ2-1; D is perhaps TRBD2 (6 bases). V lost 0 bases, J lost 14 bases, and 14 bases lay in between. Per the germline V gene, CDR1 is MNHEY and CDR2 is SVGAGI. The CDR3 is 13 residues long.

This clonotype was seen many times. Germline is not matched at one junction end, which may reflect a read error. This chain connects TRBV7-8 to TRBJ2-7, with D tentatively TRBD1 or TRBD2 (5 bases each). CDR3 length: 15 amino acids. The germline gives CDR1 SGHVS, CDR2 FQNEAQ. The CDR3 sequence: CASSPAGAGLRNKNF. The CDR3 DNA reads TGTGCCAGCAGCCCCGCCGGGGCTGGCCTCCGAAATAAGAACTTC.

This clonotype is medium-sized in the sample. The chain links TRBV12-3 or TRBV12-4 to TRBJ2-3; D is possibly TRBD1 (6 bases). Trimming cost V 7 bases and J 4 bases, with 9 bases left between them. CDR3 length equals 12 residues. CDR3 loop: CASNDRSDTQYF. CDR3 in DNA: TGTGCCAGCAACGACAGGTCAGATACGCAGTATTTT.

In its sample, this clonotype ranks as medium-sized (0.01 to 0.1%). The J gene is TRBJ2-1, the V gene TRBV12-3 or TRBV12-4, with 7 bases identical to TRBD2. The V segment lost 6 bases and the J segment 7 bases; nucleotides outside the gene matches: 18. The CDR3 is 17 amino acids. The CDR3 region is CASSPPRSGDRHNEQFF. The CDR3 DNA sequence: TGTGCCAGCAGCCCTCCCCGGAGCGGGGACCGACATAATGAGCAGTTCTTC.

The sample holds many counts of this clonotype. The DNA for the CDR3 is TGTGCCAGCAGGCAGGGGAACAAGGGAGATACGCAGTATTTT. Encoded protein: CASRQGNKGDTQYF. The chain recombines TRBV7-6 with TRBJ2-3; a possible D gene is TRBD1 (6 bases). The CDR3 totals 14 residues. V shed 6 bases and J shed 5 bases, with 15 bases lying between them. CDR1 is SGHVS and CDR2 is FNYEAQ in the germline V gene.

This clonotype showed up many times. The chain recombines TRBV4-1 with TRBJ2-3; D unclear. The germline V and J ends were trimmed by 1 base and 6 bases, with 8 bases remaining between them. Germline CDR1 and CDR2: MGHRA and YSYEKL. The CDR3 loop spans 13 amino acids. CDR3 sequence reads: CASSQVTVDTQYF. The CDR3 bases are TGCGCCAGCAGCCAAGTTACCGTGGATACGCAGTATTTT.

At least ten counts were recorded for this clonotype. The rearrangement joins TRBV25-1 to TRBJ2-5; D tentatively fits TRBD1 or TRBD2 (5 bases each). Trimming shortened V by 1 base and J by 2 bases, and 14 bases separated the two germline ends. Germline V gene data show CDR1 as MGHDK and CDR2 as SYGVNS. The CDR3 contains 16 residues. The CDR3 reads CASSEWPGRYQETQYF. For the CDR3, the DNA is TGTGCCAGCAGTGAATGGCCAGGGAGATATCAAGAGACCCAGTACTTC.

V and J are TRBV3-1 and TRBJ2-5; the match to TRBD2 covers 7 bases. CDR1 is LGHDT and CDR2 is YNNKEL in the germline V gene (reference sequence). V shed 4 bases and J 5 bases; nucleotides not matched to a gene: 10. The CDR3 spans 15 residues. CDR3 residues: CASSPRGEGLETQYF. The CDR3, as DNA: TGTGCCAGCAGCCCACGGGGGGAGGGCCTTGAGACCCAGTACTTC.

At least ten counts were recorded for this clonotype. The chain links TRBV5-4 to TRBJ2-1; D is possibly TRBD2 (5 bases). Germline CDR1 SGHNT, CDR2 YYREEE (reference sequence). V was pared by 0 bases and J by 10 bases, with 14 bases between. The CDR3 contains 14 residues. This CDR3 is CASSLDTGNYEQFF. For the CDR3, the DNA is TGTGCCAGCAGCTTGGATACGGGAAATTACGAGCAGTTCTTC. The variable domain in full, completed from reference TRBV5-4 and TRBJ2-1, reads ETGVTQSPTHLIKTRGQQVTLRCSSQSGHNTVSWYQQALGQGPQFIFQYYREEENGRGNFPPRFSGLQFPNYSSELNVNALELDDSALYLCASSLDTGNYEQFFGPGTRLTVL.